These 6 T cell receptor beta chains share one sample of origin, sequenced in a study of shared clonotypes between healthy human individuals. Sequenced by immunoSEQ multiplex PCR; TCRdb stores in-frame clones only, minus some. The profile covers about 300,000 clones, with around 74% appearing a single time and under 13% taken by the ten largest. The sequenced material came from memory CD4+ T cells sorted from blood. Subset given: CD45RA-negative fraction. The receptors shown here come from a man aged 25 to 40 in good health.

The rearrangement joins TRBV6-4 to TRBJ2-3, with D possibly called TRBD1 or TRBD2 (6 bases each). V lost 2 bases and J 3 bases, leaving 12 bases between the germline ends. The V gene's germline CDR1 is MRHNA and CDR2 SNTAGT. CDR3 size: 15 residues. The CDR3: CASSDGQGRTDTQYF. In DNA, the CDR3 is TGTGCCAGCAGTGACGGGCAGGGGAGGACAGATACGCAGTATTTT.

This clone was counted only a few times. The V call is TRBV4-3, the J call TRBJ2-5; TRBD2 agrees at 8 bases. CDR1 is LGHNA, CDR2 YSLEER, per germline. V was pared by 5 bases and J by 0 bases, with 14 bases of the junction left unmatched. This CDR3 is built from 18 residues. CDR3 loop: CASSVSLAGDSYQETQYF. CDR3 coding DNA: TGCGCCAGCAGCGTGTCGCTAGCGGGCGACTCCTACCAAGAGACCCAGTACTTC.

The rearrangement joins TRBV7-9 to TRBJ2-1; D is possibly TRBD1 (5 bases). Trimming removed 1 base at V and 8 bases at J, with 27 bases between. The length of the CDR3 is 19 residues. Germline lookup yields CDR1 SEHNR and CDR2 FQNEAQ (reference sequence). The CDR3: CASSLDRGLAGWIRDEQFF. The CDR3 nucleotides are TGTGCCAGCAGCTTAGATAGAGGCTTGGCAGGGTGGATACGGGATGAGCAGTTCTTC.

DNA for the CDR3: TGCGCCAGCAGTGAGTCGAAGGGGATCGGCTACACCTTC. Translating it yields CASSESKGIGYTF. The chain uses TRBV10-2 and TRBJ1-2; TRBD1 might be the D (5 bases). The V end was cut by 0 bases, the J end by 8 bases, with 10 bases between. The CDR3 covers 13 residues. Looked up from germline, CDR1 is WSHSY and CDR2 is SAAADI.

This rearrangement joins TRBV7-2 to TRBJ2-2; 8 nucleotides match TRBD1. This CDR3 contains 16 residues. The trim removed 1 base at V and 7 bases at J, leaving 8 bases unmatched. Germline V gene data show CDR1 as SGHTA and CDR2 as FQGNSA. CDR3 protein: CASSLEGTGRGGELFF. DNA for the CDR3: TGTGCCAGCAGCTTAGAAGGGACAGGAAGAGGCGGGGAGCTGTTTTTT.

V and J are TRBV5-6 and TRBJ1-1, with unresolved D. Trimming took 0 bases from V and 1 from J, leaving 4 bases between them. Germline V lookup: CDR1 SGHDT, CDR2 YYEEEE. The CDR3 has 13 residues. The CDR3 loop is CASSLAANTEAFF. CDR3 bases: TGTGCCAGCAGCTTGGCTGCGAACACTGAAGCTTTCTTT. The full variable domain, with the rest looked up from reference TRBV5-6 and TRBJ1-1, is DAGVTQSPTHLIKTRGQQVTLRCSPKSGHDTVSWYQQALGQGPQFIFQYYEEEERQRGNFPDRFSGHQFPNYSSELNVNALLLGDSALYLCASSLAANTEAFFGQGTRLTVV.